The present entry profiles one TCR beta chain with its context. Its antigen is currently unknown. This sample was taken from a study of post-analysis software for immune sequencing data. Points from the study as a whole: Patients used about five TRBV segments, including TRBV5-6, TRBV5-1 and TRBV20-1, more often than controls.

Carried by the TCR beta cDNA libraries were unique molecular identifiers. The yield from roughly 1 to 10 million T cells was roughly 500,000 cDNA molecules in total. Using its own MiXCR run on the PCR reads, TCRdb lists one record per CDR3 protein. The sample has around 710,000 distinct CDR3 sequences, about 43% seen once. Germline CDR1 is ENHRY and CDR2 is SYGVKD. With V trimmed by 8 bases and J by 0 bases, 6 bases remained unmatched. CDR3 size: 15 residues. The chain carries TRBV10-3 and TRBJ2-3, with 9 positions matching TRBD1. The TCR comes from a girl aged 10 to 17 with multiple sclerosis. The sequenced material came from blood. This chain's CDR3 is CAISQQGASTDTQYF. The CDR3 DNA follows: TGTGCCATCTCACAACAGGGGGCTAGCACAGATACGCAGTATTTT.